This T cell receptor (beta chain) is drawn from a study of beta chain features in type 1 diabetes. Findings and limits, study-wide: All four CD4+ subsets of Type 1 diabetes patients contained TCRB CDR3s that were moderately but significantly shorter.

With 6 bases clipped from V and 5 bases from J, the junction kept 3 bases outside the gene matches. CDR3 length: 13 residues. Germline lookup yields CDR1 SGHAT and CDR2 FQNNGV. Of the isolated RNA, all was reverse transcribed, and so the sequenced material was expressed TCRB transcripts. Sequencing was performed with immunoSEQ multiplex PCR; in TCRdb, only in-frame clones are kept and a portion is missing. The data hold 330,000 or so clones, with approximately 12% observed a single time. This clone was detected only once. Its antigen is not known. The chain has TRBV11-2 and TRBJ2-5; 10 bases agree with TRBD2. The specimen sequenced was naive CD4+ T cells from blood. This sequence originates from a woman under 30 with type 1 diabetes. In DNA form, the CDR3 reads TGTGCCAGCAGGCCTAGCGGGAGTGAGACCCAGTACTTC. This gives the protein CASRPSGSETQYF.